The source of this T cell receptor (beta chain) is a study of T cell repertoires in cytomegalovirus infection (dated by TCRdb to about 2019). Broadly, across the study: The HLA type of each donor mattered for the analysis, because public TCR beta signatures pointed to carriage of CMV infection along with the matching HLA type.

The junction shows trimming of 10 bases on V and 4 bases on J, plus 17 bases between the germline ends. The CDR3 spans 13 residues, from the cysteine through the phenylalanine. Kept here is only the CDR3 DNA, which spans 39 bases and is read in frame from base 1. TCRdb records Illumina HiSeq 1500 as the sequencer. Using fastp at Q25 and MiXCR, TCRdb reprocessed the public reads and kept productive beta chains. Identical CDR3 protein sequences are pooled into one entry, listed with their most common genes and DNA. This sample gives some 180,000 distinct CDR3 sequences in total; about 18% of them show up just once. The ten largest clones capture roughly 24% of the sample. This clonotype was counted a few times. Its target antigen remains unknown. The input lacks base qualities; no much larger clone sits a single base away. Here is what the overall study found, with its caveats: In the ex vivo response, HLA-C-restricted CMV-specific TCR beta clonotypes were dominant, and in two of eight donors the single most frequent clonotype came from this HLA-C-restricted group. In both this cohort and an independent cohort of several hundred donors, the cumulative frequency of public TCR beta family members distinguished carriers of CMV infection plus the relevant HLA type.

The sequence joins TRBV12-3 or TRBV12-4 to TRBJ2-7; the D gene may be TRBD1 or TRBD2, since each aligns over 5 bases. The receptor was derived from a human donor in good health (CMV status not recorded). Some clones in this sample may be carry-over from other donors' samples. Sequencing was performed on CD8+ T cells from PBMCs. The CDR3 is CAIRGTEGYEQYF. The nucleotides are TGTGCCATCCGAGGGACCGAGGGTTACGAGCAGTACTTC.